The clone carrying this T cell receptor (beta chain) appeared a few times. Its antigen remains unknown. PCR employed 60 Vbeta and 13 Jbeta primers. Using immunoSEQ multiplex PCR, the repertoire was profiled, and TCRdb retains in-frame clones only, with some absent. Here the sample spans 90,000 to 100,000 clones, 78% being singletons. These data belong to a study of cytomegalovirus exposure and HLA in healthy donors. Across the whole study: Previous work identified roughly 110 million unique TCR beta sequences from around 200 million T cells. Study-level results: Most of the TCR beta V segments (in an earlier analysis) were productive either about 87% or about 30% of the time. Association of a missense DCLRE1C variant with TCR beta V- and J-gene trimming was reported in a later analysis. In a later analysis, several top co-occurrence clusters appeared linked to parvovirus B19, influenza, CMV and Epstein-Barr virus.

V dropped 5 bases and J dropped 5; count of bases not matched to a gene: 5. CDR1 is SGHTA, CDR2 FQGNSA, per germline. This CDR3 contains 14 residues. The chain couples TRBV7-2 to TRBJ1-2, with 10 bases fitting TRBD1. This TCR came from a woman in her sixties in good health and CMV-seronegative. The sequenced sample was PBMCs. The CDR3 DNA reads TGTGCCAGCAGCACCGGGACAGGGGTGTATGGCTACACCTTC. Translation gives CASSTGTGVYGYTF. Complete variable domain (other parts from reference TRBV7-2 and TRBJ1-2): GAGVSQSPSNKVTEKGKDVELRCDPISGHTALYWYRQSLGQGLEFLIYFQGNSAPDKSGLPSDRFSAERTGGSVSTLTIQRTQQEDSAVYLCASSTGTGVYGYTFGSGTRLTVV.